This is a list of T cell receptor beta chains from one sample in a study of T cells in Graves' hyperthyroidism and ophthalmopathy. MiXCR, applied by TCRdb to the multiplex PCR reads, yields one record per CDR3 protein. The sample contains hundreds of thousands of distinct CDR3 sequences, around 15% of which appear only once. The sequenced sample was blood. These receptors were taken from a woman aged 18-29 years with Graves' hyperthyroidism. The CDR3 runs from the conserved cysteine through the conserved F or W. Each record gives: D gene, V gene, J gene, clone size, CDR3 protein, CDR3 DNA. D genes are given only for firm matches. Some rows mark clone size as missing; the rest say once, few, many or name a class of expanded clone.

TRBD2	TRBV20-1	TRBJ2-3	many	CSASKRETSTDTQYF	TGCAGTGCTAGTAAGCGGGAGACTAGCACAGATACGCAGTATTTT
-	TRBV24-1	TRBJ2-1	many	CATEGRGLNEQFF	TGTGCCACCGAAGGCAGGGGCCTCAATGAGCAGTTCTTC
-	TRBV3-1	TRBJ2-5	many	CASNLKRLKKETQYF	TGTGCCAGCAACCTCAAGCGGCTGAAGAAAGAGACCCAGTACTTC
-	TRBV25-1	TRBJ2-3	few	CASSEYINSNTDTQYF	TGTGCCAGCAGTGAATATATCAACTCTAACACAGATACGCAGTATTTT
TRBD2	TRBV20-1	TRBJ2-7	many	CSARPGLAGGQAEQYF	TGCAGTGCTAGACCCGGACTAGCGGGAGGGCAAGCCGAGCAGTACTTC
TRBD1	TRBV29-1	TRBJ2-7	few	CSVEQGAYEQYF	TGCAGCGTGGAACAGGGGGCCTACGAGCAGTACTTC
TRBD2	TRBV27	TRBJ2-7	many	CASSRPLGAGGLLQYF	TGTGCCAGCAGCCGGCCTCTCGGGGCGGGAGGTTTGTTGCAGTACTTC
-	TRBV24-1	TRBJ2-2	few	CATSEGSTGELFF	TGTGCCACCAGTGAGGGATCCACCGGGGAGCTGTTTTTT
TRBD2	TRBV3-1	TRBJ2-3	many	CASSQKREFADTQYF	TGTGCCAGCAGCCAAAAGCGGGAGTTCGCAGATACGCAGTATTTT
TRBD2	TRBV6-1	TRBJ2-7	many	CASSYGSSGRALFSYEQYF	TGTGCCAGCAGTTATGGATCCAGCGGGAGGGCCCTTTTCTCCTACGAGCAGTACTTC
-	TRBV7-2	TRBJ1-4	many	CASSQPPNEKLFF	TGTGCCAGCAGCCAACCCCCTAATGAAAAACTGTTTTTT
-	TRBV11-2	TRBJ1-5	-	CASSLAGRGAFQPQHF	TGTGCCAGCAGTTTAGCGGGACGGGGGGCGTTTCAGCCCCAGCATTTT
-	TRBV5-6	TRBJ1-2	-	CASSLGLTNYGYTF	TGTGCCAGCAGCTTGGGGTTGACCAACTATGGCTACACCTTC
-	TRBV19	TRBJ1-1	few	CASSIVVKGFWKSTEAFF	TGTGCCAGTAGTATTGTGGTCAAGGGGTTCTGGAAGTCCACTGAAGCTTTCTTT
-	TRBV7-2	TRBJ1-4	many	CASSLEPNEKLFF	TGTGCCAGCAGCTTAGAACCTAATGAAAAACTGTTTTTT